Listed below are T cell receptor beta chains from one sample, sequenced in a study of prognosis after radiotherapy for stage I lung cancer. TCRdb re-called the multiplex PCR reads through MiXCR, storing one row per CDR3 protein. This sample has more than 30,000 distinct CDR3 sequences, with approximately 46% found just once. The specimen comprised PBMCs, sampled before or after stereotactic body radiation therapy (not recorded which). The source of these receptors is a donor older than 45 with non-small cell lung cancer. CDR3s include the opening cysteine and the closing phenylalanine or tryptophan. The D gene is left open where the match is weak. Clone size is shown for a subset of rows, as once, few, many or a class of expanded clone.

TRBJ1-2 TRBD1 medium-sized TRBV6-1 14 CASKGTGGNYGYTF TGTGCCAGCAAAGGGACAGGGGGCAACTATGGCTACACCTTC
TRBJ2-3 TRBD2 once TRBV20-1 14 CSAPTSGSSDTQYF TGCAGTGCCCCGACTAGCGGTAGCTCAGATACGCAGTATTTT
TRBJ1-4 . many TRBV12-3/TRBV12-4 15 CASSLSKGGNEKLFF TGTGCCAGCAGTTTATCAAAAGGGGGTAATGAAAAACTGTTTTTT
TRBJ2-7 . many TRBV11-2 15 CASSFSDRTIYEQYF TGTGCCAGCAGCTTTTCGGACAGAACTATCTACGAGCAGTACTTC
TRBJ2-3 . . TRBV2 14 CASSEGQTTDTHYF TGTGCCAGCAGTGAAGGACAGACCACAGATACGCATTATTTT
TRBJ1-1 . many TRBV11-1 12 CASSLATTEAFF TGTGCCAGCAGCTTAGCAACCACTGAAGCTTTCTTT
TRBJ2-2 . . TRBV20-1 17 CSASQAFRGFNTGELFF TGCAGTGCTAGTCAAGCGTTTCGAGGGTTTAACACCGGGGAGCTGTTTTTT
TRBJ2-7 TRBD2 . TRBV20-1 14 CSAGEPRGGYEQYF TGCAGTGCCGGTGAACCGCGGGGAGGGTACGAGCAGTACTTC
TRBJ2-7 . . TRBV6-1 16 CASSDPGAGLPYEQYF TGTGCCAGCAGTGACCCCGGGGCAGGTCTCCCCTACGAGCAGTACTTC
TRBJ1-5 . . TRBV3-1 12 CASSFWMQPQHF TGTGCCAGCAGCTTTTGGATGCAGCCCCAGCATTTT
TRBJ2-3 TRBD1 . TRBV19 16 CASSISTGGVRDTQYF TGTGCCAGTAGTATATCCACAGGGGGCGTAAGAGATACGCAGTATTTT
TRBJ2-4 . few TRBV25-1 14 CASTPRAKLNIQYF TGTGCCAGCACCCCGCGGGCGAAACTAAACATTCAGTACTTC
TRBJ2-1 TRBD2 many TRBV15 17 CATSSPDGLAGYNEQFF TGTGCCACCAGCAGTCCTGACGGACTAGCGGGTTACAATGAGCAGTTCTTC
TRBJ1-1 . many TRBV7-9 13 CASSSQANTEAFF TGTGCCAGCAGCTCTCAAGCGAACACTGAAGCTTTCTTT
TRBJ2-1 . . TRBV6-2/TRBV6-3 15 CASSPTHDMELKQFF TGTGCCAGCAGCCCGACCCACGACATGGAACTAAAGCAGTTCTTC
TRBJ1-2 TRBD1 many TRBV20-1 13 CSAREPGQGGYTF TGCAGTGCTAGAGAACCGGGACAGGGAGGCTACACCTTC
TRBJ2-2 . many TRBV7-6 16 CASSLRQAADTGELFF TGTGCCAGCAGCTTAAGGCAGGCGGCAGACACCGGGGAGCTGTTTTTT
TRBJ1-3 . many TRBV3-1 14 CASSPVYSGNTIYF TGTGCCAGCAGTCCAGTCTACTCTGGAAACACCATATATTTT